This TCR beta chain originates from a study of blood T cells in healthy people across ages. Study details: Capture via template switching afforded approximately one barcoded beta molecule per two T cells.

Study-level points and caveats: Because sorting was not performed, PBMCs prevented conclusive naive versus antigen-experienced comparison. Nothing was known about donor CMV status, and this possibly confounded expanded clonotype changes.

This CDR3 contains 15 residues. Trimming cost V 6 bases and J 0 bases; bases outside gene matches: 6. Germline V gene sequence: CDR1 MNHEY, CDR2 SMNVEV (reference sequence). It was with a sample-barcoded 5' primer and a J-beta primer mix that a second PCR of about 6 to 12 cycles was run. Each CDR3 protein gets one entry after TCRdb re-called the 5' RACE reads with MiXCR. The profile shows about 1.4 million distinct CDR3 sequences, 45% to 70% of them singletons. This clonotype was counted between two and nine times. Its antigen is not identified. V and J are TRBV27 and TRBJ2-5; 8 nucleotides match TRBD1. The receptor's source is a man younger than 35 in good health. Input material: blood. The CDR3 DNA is TGTGCCAGCAGCCCAAGGACAGGGCACCAAGAGACCCAGTACTTC. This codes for CASSPRTGHQETQYF.